Below, one TCR beta chain is given with its context. The repertoire was sequenced with immunoSEQ multiplex PCR; TCRdb's copy has only in-frame clones and lacks some. The data contain about 270,000 clones, about 88% of them singletons. CDR3 length: 15 residues. Looked up from germline, CDR1 is ENHRY and CDR2 is SYGVKD. Trimming took off 4 bases at V and 11 bases at J, with 18 bases between the two ends. The data are from a study of blood T cell repertoires in COVID-19. This chain links TRBV10-3 with TRBJ1-6; TRBD1 might be the D (5 bases). This TCR was recovered from a man aged 55 to 70 who had recovered from COVID-19. The sequenced material came from peripheral blood. CDR3 region: CAISVAGFAGPPLHF. The DNA for the CDR3 is TGTGCCATCAGTGTTGCGGGATTTGCAGGGCCACCCCTCCACTTT.